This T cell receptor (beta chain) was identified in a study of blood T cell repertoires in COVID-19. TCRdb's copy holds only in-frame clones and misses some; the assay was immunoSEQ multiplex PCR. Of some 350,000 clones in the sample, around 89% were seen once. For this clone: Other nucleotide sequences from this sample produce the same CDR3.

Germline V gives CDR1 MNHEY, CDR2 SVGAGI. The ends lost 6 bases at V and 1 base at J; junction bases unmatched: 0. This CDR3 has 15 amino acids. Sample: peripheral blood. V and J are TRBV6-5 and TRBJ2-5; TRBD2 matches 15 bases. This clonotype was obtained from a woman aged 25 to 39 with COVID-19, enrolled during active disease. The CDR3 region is CASRGLAGGQETQYF. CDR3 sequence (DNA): TGTGCCAGCAGGGGACTAGCGGGGGGCCAAGAGACCCAGTACTTC.